The subject of this entry is one TCR beta chain. The data are from a study of T cell changes during pregnancy in multiple sclerosis. The repertoire was sequenced with immunoSEQ multiplex PCR; TCRdb's copy has only in-frame clones and lacks some. The profile shows around 29,000 clones, 85% to 95% of them singletons. This CDR3 comprises 15 residues. The germline V gene encodes CDR1 MNHNS and CDR2 SASEGT. The germline V and J ends were trimmed by 5 bases and 0 bases, with 13 bases remaining between them. This specimen was CD4+ T cells from peripheral blood mononuclear cells, taken in the first trimester of pregnancy. This sequence originates from a female donor with multiple sclerosis, enrolled in a pregnancy study. This chain joins TRBV6-1 and TRBJ1-1; maybe TRBD1 (5 bases). CDR3: CASSRSRGMNTEAFF. In DNA, the CDR3 is TGTGCCAGCAGTCGCTCCCGGGGGATGAACACTGAAGCTTTCTTT.